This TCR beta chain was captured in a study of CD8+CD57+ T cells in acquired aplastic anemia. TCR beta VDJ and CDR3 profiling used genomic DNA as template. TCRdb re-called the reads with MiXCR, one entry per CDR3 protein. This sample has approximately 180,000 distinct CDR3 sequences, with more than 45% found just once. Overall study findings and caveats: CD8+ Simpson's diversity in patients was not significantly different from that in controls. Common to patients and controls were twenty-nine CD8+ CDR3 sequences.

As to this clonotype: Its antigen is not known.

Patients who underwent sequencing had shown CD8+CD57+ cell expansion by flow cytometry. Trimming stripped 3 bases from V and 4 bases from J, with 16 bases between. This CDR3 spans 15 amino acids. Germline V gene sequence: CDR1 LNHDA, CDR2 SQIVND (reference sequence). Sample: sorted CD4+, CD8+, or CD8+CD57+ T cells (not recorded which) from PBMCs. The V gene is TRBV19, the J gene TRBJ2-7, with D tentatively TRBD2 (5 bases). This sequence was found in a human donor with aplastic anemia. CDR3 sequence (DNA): TGTGCCAGTAGTATTGGAGTTGGACTCATATACGAGCAGTACTTC. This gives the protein CASSIGVGLIYEQYF.